This TCR beta chain was recorded in a study of shared clonotypes between healthy human individuals. Study details: Three plates were used per donor for CD4 naive, three for CD4 memory, two for CD8 naive and one for CD8 memory.

This CDR3 spans 14 amino acids. Germline V gene sequence: CDR1 MDHEN, CDR2 SYDVKM. Trimming took 6 bases from V and 9 from J; bases not matched to a gene: 6. In the source study's methods: ImmunoSEQ only sent back junction sequences with no quality scores, so filtering was done differently. Assay: immunoSEQ multiplex PCR; the TCRdb copy retains only in-frame clones and omits some. D and trimming come from the DNA, and the V and J calls and clone size come from that table. This sample carries around 700,000 clones, around 78% of them seen once, and the ten largest clones take around 1.8%. Study findings and constraints: At large depth, rarefaction still showed sorted-subset sequencing to be incomplete.

Naive CD45RA+ and memory CD45RA-negative subsets were split from CD4+ cells. As for this clone: The antigen is undetermined.

This clonotype was sampled from a woman aged 30 to 39 in good health. V is TRBV28 and J is TRBJ2-2; 11 bases agree with TRBD2. Sequencing was performed on memory CD4+ T cells sorted from blood. Subset of the sample: CD45RA-negative fraction. The CDR3 here is CASSPRLAGRELFF. The CDR3 bases are TGTGCCAGCAGCCCCAGACTAGCGGGACGGGAGCTGTTTTTT. Full variable domain (missing parts from reference TRBV28 and TRBJ2-2): DVKVTQSSRYLVKRTGEKVFLECVQDMDHENMFWYRQDPGLGLRLIYFSYDVKMKEKGDIPEGYSVSREKKERFSLILESASTNQTSMYLCASSPRLAGRELFFGEGSRLTVL.